The 16 T cell receptor beta chains reported below all come from one sample, sequenced in a study of CD8+CD57+ T cells in acquired aplastic anemia. Investigators profiled TCR beta VDJ and CDR3 from genomic DNA template. TCRdb recomputed calls from the reads with MiXCR, one row per CDR3 protein. The sample holds a few hundred thousand distinct CDR3 sequences, under 60% seen once. Sequencing involved patients with CD8+CD57+ cell expansion previously shown by flow cytometry. The sample taken for sequencing was sorted CD4+, CD8+, or CD8+CD57+ T cells (not recorded which) from PBMCs. Source of these receptors: a human donor with aplastic anemia.

This clonotype has ten or more counts. The chain carries TRBV18 and TRBJ1-1; D is perhaps TRBD1 (6 bases). Trimming took 6 bases from V and 2 from J, leaving 10 bases between them. CDR1 is KGHSH, CDR2 LQKENI, per germline. The CDR3 consists of 13 residues. The CDR3 here is CASSEGENTEAFF. Written as DNA, the CDR3 is TGTGCCAGCTCCGAGGGGGAAAACACTGAAGCTTTCTTT.

The gene calls are TRBV29-1 and TRBJ1-2, with 9 bases lining up with TRBD1. The CDR3 length is 11 residues. Losses at the gene ends were 7 bases for V and 7 bases for J; bases not matched to a gene: 4. Germline V gene data show CDR1 as SQVTM and CDR2 as ANQGSEA. CDR3 sequence reads: CSAGDRAGYTF. CDR3 bases: TGCAGCGCAGGGGACAGGGCTGGCTACACCTTC.

The chain carries TRBV19 and TRBJ2-1; 11 nucleotides agree with TRBD1. The germline V gene has CDR1 LNHDA and CDR2 SQIVND (reference sequence). The CDR3 sequence is 14 residues long. V shed 8 bases, J shed 10 bases, and the junction held 10 bases outside the gene matches. CDR3 region: CASEDRGLAGEQFF. CDR3 coding DNA: TGTGCCAGTGAGGACAGGGGGCTAGCAGGAGAGCAGTTCTTC.

This clonotype was detected only a few times. V is TRBV20-1 and J is TRBJ1-6, with D perhaps TRBD1 (5 bases). From germline, CDR1 is DFQATT and CDR2 SNEGSKA (reference sequence). V gave up 6 bases and J gave up 14 bases, with 23 bases separating them. There are 14 residues in the CDR3. The CDR3 coding sequence is TGCAGTGCCCCGGTCGGGGACCGCGGGAGGGCCCTCCACTTT. Protein sequence: CSAPVGDRGRALHF.

Written as DNA, the CDR3 is TGTGCCAGTGGGATAGACCGGAGCGGCACCTTC. It encodes CASGIDRSGTF. The gene calls are TRBV19 and TRBJ1-2; D call uncertain. V lost 8 bases, J lost 13 bases, and 17 bases lay in between. This CDR3 has 11 residues. Germline V gene sequence: CDR1 LNHDA, CDR2 SQIVND (reference sequence).

As concerns this clonotype: The junction shows a germline mismatch at one end, possibly a read error. J is TRBJ1-1 and V is TRBV7-3, with unresolved D. This CDR3 has 13 residues. Germline V gene lookup returns CDR1 SGHTA and CDR2 FQGTGA. Here the CDR3 DNA reads TGTGCCAGCAGCCTACTTGAGAACACTGAAGCTCTCTTT. Protein: CASSLLENTEALF.

The chain links TRBV11-2 to TRBJ1-1, with D uncertain. The CDR3 runs to 12 residues. The V and J ends lost 6 bases and 4 bases respectively, with 9 bases between them. The germline CDR1 and CDR2 sequences are SGHAT and FQNNGV. In nucleotides, the CDR3 is TGTGCCAGCAGGGAGGGAACCACTGAAGCTTTCTTT. Amino acids: CASREGTTEAFF.

The V gene is TRBV7-6, the J gene TRBJ2-1; TRBD2 matches 10 bases. Per germline, CDR1 SGHVS and CDR2 FNYEAQ. Trimming cost V 4 bases and J 0 bases; bases outside gene matches: 6. The CDR3 has 17 amino acids. The CDR3: CASSSSPSGSSYNEQFF. Here the CDR3 DNA reads TGTGCCAGCAGCTCAAGCCCTAGCGGGAGCTCCTACAATGAGCAGTTCTTC.

This clonotype was detected ten times or more. The chain carries TRBV5-1 and TRBJ2-5, with D uncertain. V was trimmed by 4 bases and J by 5 bases, leaving 15 bases between them. The CDR3 sequence is 14 residues long. Germline V CDR1 and CDR2: SGHRS, YFSETQ. The CDR3 nucleotides are TGCGCCAGCAGCCCGGAATCAGTTTGGGAGACCCAGTACTTC. It encodes CASSPESVWETQYF.

This clonotype has ten or more counts. The chain joins TRBV12-3 or TRBV12-4 to TRBJ1-2, with 9 bases aligning to TRBD1. CDR3 size: 14 residues. Unmatched junction bases numbered 4, after V lost 8 bases and J lost 0 bases. This CDR3 is CASVQGAPNYGYTF. For the CDR3, the DNA is TGTGCCAGCGTACAGGGGGCCCCTAACTATGGCTACACCTTC.

The V call is TRBV24-1, the J call TRBJ2-7; tentative D call: TRBD2 (5 bases). The CDR3 consists of 13 residues. Trimming removed 7 bases from V and 7 bases from J, with 16 bases in between. Germline V gives CDR1 KGHDR, CDR2 SFDVKD. The CDR3 loop is CATSRPGTREQYF. The DNA of the CDR3 is TGTGCCACCAGCCGGCCGGGAACGAGGGAGCAGTACTTC.

This rearrangement joins TRBV19 to TRBJ1-1; the D is unclear. V shed 0 bases and J shed 5 bases, with 7 bases lying between them. Germline-derived CDR1 and CDR2 are LNHDA and SQIVND (reference sequence). CDR3 length: 13 residues. The chain's CDR3 is CASSIDRSTEAFF. CDR3 DNA sequence: TGTGCCAGTAGTATAGATAGAAGTACTGAAGCTTTCTTT.

The chain joins TRBV29-1 to TRBJ1-1; a weak D match, TRBD1 (6 bases). There are 10 residues in the CDR3. The germline gives CDR1 SQVTM, CDR2 ANQGSEA. The V end lost 4 bases, the J end lost 11 bases, and 11 bases lay between the germline ends. The CDR3 bases are TGCAGCGTTGTAGGGGGAGAGGCTTTCTTT. Protein sequence: CSVVGGEAFF.

The chain links TRBV6-1 to TRBJ2-2; TRBD1 agrees at 7 bases. This CDR3 is built from 14 residues. Germline V gene data show CDR1 as MNHNS and CDR2 as SASEGT. Unmatched junction bases numbered 4, after V lost 1 base and J lost 8 bases. For the CDR3, the DNA is TGTGCCAGCAGTGAAGACCCGGGACAGGGGGAGCTGTTTTTT. Translated: CASSEDPGQGELFF.

This sequence joins TRBV24-1 and TRBJ1-4, with 8 bases matching TRBD1. CDR1 is KGHDR, CDR2 SFDVKD, per germline. The CDR3 has 16 residues. With 7 bases clipped from V and 0 bases from J, the junction kept 6 bases outside the gene matches. The CDR3 DNA is TGTGCCACCAGCCCAGGACAGGGCGCAACTAATGAAAAACTGTTTTTT. Translation gives CATSPGQGATNEKLFF.

The V gene is TRBV25-1, the J gene TRBJ1-4; D remains ambiguous. The germline V gene has CDR1 MGHDK and CDR2 SYGVNS. This CDR3 comprises 14 residues. Trimming pared 6 bases from V and 7 bases from J, leaving 15 bases between. The CDR3 nucleotides are TGTGCCAGCAGGAACCGAGGAGTGGGTGAAAAACTGTTTTTT. Protein: CASRNRGVGEKLFF.